This T cell receptor (beta chain) was sequenced for a study of cytomegalovirus exposure and HLA in healthy donors. General study findings and limits: The study designated 164 TCR beta chains cytomegalovirus-associated. An ancestry cluster, one associated with Asian ancestry, reportedly showed fewer N-insertions than the roughly 670-donor mean in a later analysis.

The study ran its PCR with 60 Vbeta and 13 Jbeta primers. The protocol was immunoSEQ multiplex PCR, while the TCRdb copy is restricted to in-frame clones and leaves out a portion. The table lists 65,000 to 90,000 clones, roughly 85% of them singletons. This clone was observed a few times. Its target is not known. The junction had 3 bases not matched to a gene; V was cut back by 2 bases and J by 3 bases. The CDR3 is 15 residues long. Germline V gene data show CDR1 as MNHNS and CDR2 as SASEGT. Sequenced material: PBMCs. This sequence originates from a woman younger than 45 in good health and CMV-seronegative. The chain couples TRBV6-1 to TRBJ1-3; 8 positions match TRBD1. CDR3 loop: CASSESGGFGNTIYF. CDR3 in DNA: TGTGCCAGCAGTGAATCAGGGGGCTTTGGAAACACCATATATTTT.